This entry lists 19 T cell receptor beta chains sequenced from one sample in a study of T cells in Graves' hyperthyroidism and ophthalmopathy. TCR beta CDR3 region amplification was performed from RNA transcripts. The HTBI primer set was used in a first-round RT-PCR of the TCR CDR3. TCRdb ran MiXCR on the multiplex PCR reads and lists one entry per CDR3 protein. The sample yields 400,000 or so distinct CDR3 sequences, approximately 14% seen once. Sequencing used blood. Receptors were obtained from a woman aged 55-70 years with Graves' ophthalmopathy.

This clonotype was counted many times. The chain links TRBV20-1 to TRBJ2-3, with 11 bases matching TRBD2. CDR3 length: 16 residues. Looked up from germline, CDR1 is DFQATT and CDR2 is SNEGSKA (reference sequence). The V and J ends lost 5 bases and 2 bases, in that order; junction bases with no gene match: 9. The CDR3 DNA follows: TGCAGTGCTTCAGGGACTAGCGGATTACTCACAGATACGCAGTATTTT. The encoded protein is CSASGTSGLLTDTQYF.

At least ten counts were recorded for this clonotype. CDR3 DNA sequence: TGTGCCAGCTCTCATCCTGGGGGCAGAACGAACTATGGCTACACCTTC. Protein: CASSHPGGRTNYGYTF. The rearrangement uses TRBV12-3 or TRBV12-4 and TRBJ1-2; D is perhaps TRBD1 (6 bases). V was cut by 8 bases and J by 2 bases, with 21 bases left in between. The CDR3 is made up of 16 amino acids.

The chain joins TRBV10-3 to TRBJ2-7; possibly TRBD1 or TRBD2 for D (6 bases each). Trimming removed 7 bases at V and 2 bases at J, with 15 bases between. Germline-derived CDR1 and CDR2 are ENHRY and SYGVKD. The CDR3 consists of 14 residues. Written as DNA, the CDR3 is TGTGCCATCACCCCGGACAGCGGGCCCTACGAGCAGTACTTC. Its translation: CAITPDSGPYEQYF.

V usage is TRBV3-1 and J usage is TRBJ2-4; a weak D match, TRBD2 (6 bases). V gave up 5 bases and J gave up 2 bases, with 25 bases separating them. From germline, CDR1 is LGHDT and CDR2 YNNKEL (reference sequence). This CDR3 is built from 19 residues. DNA of the CDR3: TGTGCCAGCAGCAACCGGGGAAGTCAGGGAGGCGAAACCAAAAACATTCAGTACTTC. Translation gives CASSNRGSQGGETKNIQYF.

In its sample, this clonotype was seen many times. The gene calls are TRBV9 and TRBJ2-1; the D is unclear. The length of the CDR3 is 15 residues. V was clipped by 0 bases and J by 5 bases, with 12 bases between them. Germline values: CDR1 SGDLS, CDR2 YYNGEE. The CDR3 sequence is CASSVGDNLNNEQFF. For the CDR3, the DNA is TGTGCCAGCAGCGTAGGTGACAACTTGAACAATGAGCAGTTCTTC.

This clonotype was seen a few times. The chain uses TRBV28 and TRBJ2-6; D possibly matches TRBD1 or TRBD2 (5 bases each). V was clipped by 6 bases and J by 2 bases, with 14 bases between them. The germline gives CDR1 MDHEN, CDR2 SYDVKM. This CDR3 region has 16 residues. The chain's CDR3 is CASRVLGETGANVLTF. The DNA for the CDR3 is TGTGCCAGCAGGGTCTTAGGGGAGACTGGGGCCAACGTCCTGACTTTC.

The gene calls are TRBV20-1 and TRBJ2-3, with a weak D call TRBD2 (6 bases). Germline CDR1 reads DFQATT; CDR2 reads SNEGSKA (reference sequence). Trimming pared 0 bases from V and 3 bases from J, leaving 16 bases between. There are 16 residues in the CDR3. CDR3 protein: CSARDPVGGSTDTQYF. The CDR3 bases are TGCAGTGCTAGAGATCCTGTCGGGGGATCTACAGATACGCAGTATTTT.

This clonotype was observed at least ten times. V and J are TRBV28 and TRBJ2-3; possible D gene TRBD1, 5 bases. The CDR3 is 17 residues long. The germline V and J ends were trimmed by 5 bases and 1 base, with 19 bases remaining between them. Germline V lookup: CDR1 MDHEN, CDR2 SYDVKM. The CDR3 DNA is TGTGCCAGCAGTCCATGGGGAAGGGGTGCGGGCACAGATACGCAGTATTTT. Translated: CASSPWGRGAGTDTQYF.

This sequence joins TRBV12-3 or TRBV12-4 and TRBJ2-7, with 12 bases matching TRBD1. J gave up 6 bases and V 5 bases, and 5 bases lay outside the gene matches. This CDR3 is built from 14 residues. The CDR3 DNA follows: TGTGCCAGCAGTAGGGGACAGGGGGCCAGCGAGCAGTACTTC. Translating it yields CASSRGQGASEQYF.

The CDR3 protein is CAKQGNSGRGSETQYF. The CDR3 region has the DNA TGTGCCAAACAGGGGAATAGCGGGAGAGGGTCAGAGACCCAGTACTTC. The gene calls are TRBV2 and TRBJ2-5; 9 bases fit TRBD2. The CDR3 length is 16 residues. V shed 10 bases, J shed 4 bases, and the junction held 16 bases outside the gene matches. Germline CDR1 SNHLY, CDR2 FYNNEI.

The table lists this clonotype with a few counts. The chain is built from TRBV20-1 and TRBJ1-2; a weak D match, TRBD1 (5 bases). Germline V gives CDR1 DFQATT, CDR2 SNEGSKA (reference sequence). The CDR3 has 15 amino acids. V was clipped by 0 bases and J by 3 bases, with 14 bases between them. The CDR3 loop is CSAREGLLGDYGYTF. In DNA form, the CDR3 reads TGCAGTGCTAGAGAGGGGCTGTTGGGGGACTATGGCTACACCTTC.

This clonotype was found many times. The chain has TRBV11-1 and TRBJ2-3; 9 bases agree with TRBD2. CDR3 length equals 17 residues. CDR1 is SGHAT, CDR2 FQDESV, per germline (reference sequence). V gave up 7 bases and J gave up 4 bases; unmatched junction bases: 15. The DNA for the CDR3 is TGTGCCAGCACCGACCAAACCGAGCGGGAGGTCGCAGATACGCAGTATTTT. Translation: CASTDQTEREVADTQYF.

This clonotype was detected many times. The genes are TRBV2 and TRBJ1-4; the D gene is possibly TRBD1 (6 bases). CDR3 length: 19 amino acids. The V gene's germline CDR1 is SNHLY and CDR2 FYNNEI. V was clipped by 8 bases and J by 0 bases, with 25 bases between them. In DNA form, the CDR3 reads TGTGCCAGCCGCCGCCTCCCCCCGGGACACCTTCCAACTAATGAAAAACTGTTTTTT. Translation gives CASRRLPPGHLPTNEKLFF.

The J gene is TRBJ2-5, the V gene TRBV20-1; the match to TRBD1 covers 7 bases. Germline assignment: CDR1 DFQATT and CDR2 SNEGSKA (reference sequence). V was clipped by 6 bases and J by 2 bases; unmatched bases: 3. The CDR3 totals 12 residues. CDR3 DNA: TGCAGTGCCCCGGACAGGCAAGAGACCCAGTACTTC. This sequence encodes CSAPDRQETQYF.

This clonotype was detected a few times. This sequence joins TRBV12-3 or TRBV12-4 and TRBJ2-1; weak D call: TRBD1 (5 bases). Trimming took 5 bases from V and 3 from J, leaving 11 bases between them. This CDR3 spans 14 amino acids. The DNA of the CDR3 is TGTGCCAGCAGTCCGCGACAGATCTACAATGAGCAGTTCTTC. Its translation is CASSPRQIYNEQFF.

This clonotype was seen repeatedly, ten times or more. The CDR3, as DNA: TGTGCCAGCAGCGATATTGGGGGCGAAGGGGACAATGAGCAGTTCTTC. Translated: CASSDIGGEGDNEQFF. V is TRBV28 and J is TRBJ2-1; D is possibly TRBD1 (6 bases). Germline values: CDR1 MDHEN, CDR2 SYDVKM. The V end was cut by 6 bases, the J end by 5 bases, with 20 bases between. The CDR3 is 16 amino acids.

This clonotype was recorded many times. The V and J genes are TRBV5-1 and TRBJ2-2; D not resolved. V gave up 0 bases and J gave up 0 bases, with 9 bases separating them. The CDR3 has 16 amino acids. CDR1 is SGHRS, CDR2 YFSETQ, per germline. The CDR3 region has the DNA TGCGCCAGCAGCTTGGGACCGCAACCGAACACCGGGGAGCTGTTTTTT. Translation gives CASSLGPQPNTGELFF. Full variable domain (remainder filled in from reference TRBV5-1 and TRBJ2-2): KAGVTQTPRYLIKTRGQQVTLSCSPISGHRSVSWYQQTPGQGLQFLFEYFSETQRNKGNFPGRFSGRQFSNSRSEMNVSTLELGDSALYLCASSLGPQPNTGELFFGEGSRLTVL.

This clonotype appeared many times. The chain employs TRBV29-1 and TRBJ1-4; D is uncertain. The V and J ends lost 3 bases and 0 bases respectively, with 8 bases between them. Germline V CDR1 and CDR2: SQVTM, ANQGSEA. The CDR3 runs 14 residues. CDR3 coding DNA: TGCAGCGTTGACCCCGGGACAACTAATGAAAAACTGTTTTTT. Its protein is CSVDPGTTNEKLFF.

This rearrangement joins TRBV28 to TRBJ1-1; no clear D gene. Germline CDR1 reads MDHEN; CDR2 reads SYDVKM. The CDR3 runs to 17 residues. Between the trimmed V and J ends, which lost 2 bases and 4 bases, there was a span of 20 bases. CDR3 sequence: CASSLTLIKIKGTEAFF. The CDR3 coding sequence is TGTGCCAGCAGTTTAACCCTCATTAAGATAAAGGGCACTGAAGCTTTCTTT.